Listed here are 18 T cell receptor beta chains from one sample, sequenced in a study of cytomegalovirus exposure and HLA in healthy donors. The PCR ran on 60 Vbeta and 13 Jbeta primers. Sequencing used immunoSEQ multiplex PCR; TCRdb keeps in-frame clones, though not all of them. The top ten clones hold roughly 4.3% of a sample with around 150,000 clones, 83% of them seen once. The material sequenced was PBMCs. The receptors here all came from a man aged 50 or older in good health and CMV-seropositive.

The chain uses TRBV6-6 and TRBJ2-7, with D possibly TRBD1 on 5 matching bases. In germline, CDR1 is MNHNY, CDR2 SVGAGI (reference sequence). V was clipped by 5 bases and J by 2 bases, with 16 bases between them. CDR3 length: 15 residues. The CDR3 DNA sequence: TGTGCCAGCAGTCCCGGACACCAAGCCCCCTACGAGCAGTACTTC. Translated: CASSPGHQAPYEQYF.

V and J are TRBV6-1 and TRBJ2-1, with 7 bases fitting TRBD2. Germline CDR1 and CDR2: MNHNS and SASEGT. CDR3 length: 17 residues. J was trimmed by 6 bases and V by 2 bases; bases with no gene match: 13. This chain's CDR3 is CASSESGLVAGFNEQFF. CDR3 bases: TGTGCCAGCAGTGAATCAGGGTTGGTAGCGGGTTTCAATGAGCAGTTCTTC.

V is TRBV9 and J is TRBJ2-4; D remains unclear. V lost 3 bases and J lost 0, with 7 bases in between. The CDR3 has 14 amino acids. Germline assignment: CDR1 SGDLS and CDR2 YYNGEE. CDR3 in amino acids: CASSGREAKNIQYF. The CDR3 DNA reads as TGTGCCAGCAGCGGGAGAGAAGCCAAAAACATTCAGTACTTC.

V and J are TRBV7-8 and TRBJ2-3, with D possibly matching TRBD1 (5 bases). V gave up 1 base and J gave up 2 bases, with 7 bases separating them. There are 14 residues in the CDR3. Germline V gives CDR1 SGHVS, CDR2 FQNEAQ. This CDR3 is CASSLGTNTDTQYF. The CDR3 coding sequence is TGTGCCAGCAGCTTAGGGACAAACACAGATACGCAGTATTTT.

The chain employs TRBV18 and TRBJ2-2; 8 nucleotides agree with TRBD1. The CDR3 covers 16 residues. Germline V gives CDR1 KGHSH, CDR2 LQKENI. The V and J ends lost 3 bases and 3 bases, in that order; junction bases with no gene match: 6. The CDR3 reads CASSPQGAPDTGELFF. CDR3 DNA: TGTGCCAGCTCACCTCAGGGGGCGCCGGACACCGGGGAGCTGTTTTTT.

The chain couples TRBV7-9 to TRBJ2-5, with 7 bases matching TRBD2. The V and J ends lost 5 bases and 3 bases, in that order; junction bases with no gene match: 12. The CDR3 sequence is 16 residues long. The germline CDR1 and CDR2 sequences are SEHNR and FQNEAQ (reference sequence). This CDR3 reads CASSPPVKRGKETQYF. The CDR3 DNA reads as TGTGCCAGCAGCCCACCGGTCAAGCGGGGTAAAGAGACCCAGTACTTC.

The V call is TRBV7-2, the J call TRBJ1-1; D perhaps matches TRBD1 (5 bases). The CDR3 is 16 amino acids. V shed 5 bases and J shed 0 bases, with 16 bases lying between them. Germline V gene lookup returns CDR1 SGHTA and CDR2 FQGNSA. The CDR3 nucleotides are TGTGCCAGCAGCCCAGCCCCACAGGTACTGAACACTGAAGCTTTCTTT. Translating gives CASSPAPQVLNTEAFF. Full variable domain (rest looked up from reference TRBV7-2 and TRBJ1-1): GAGVSQSPSNKVTEKGKDVELRCDPISGHTALYWYRQSLGQGLEFLIYFQGNSAPDKSGLPSDRFSAERTGGSVSTLTIQRTQQEDSAVYLCASSPAPQVLNTEAFFGQGTRLTVV.

V and J are TRBV4-3 and TRBJ1-1; D is undetermined. The CDR3 is made up of 17 amino acids. The V gene's germline CDR1 is LGHNA and CDR2 YSLEER. The V gene lost 3 bases and the J gene lost 0 bases, with 17 bases spanning the gap. The CDR3 nucleotides read TGCGCCAGCAGCCACGGCTCGGGAGCCCCCATGAACACTGAAGCTTTCTTT. Translation gives CASSHGSGAPMNTEAFF.

The V gene is TRBV27, the J gene TRBJ1-1, with 7 bases identical to TRBD1. Germline CDR1 reads MNHEY; CDR2 reads SMNVEV (reference sequence). V was clipped by 4 bases and J by 0 bases; unmatched bases: 8. The CDR3 totals 16 residues. This CDR3 reads CASSSTRTGLNTEAFF. The CDR3 bases are TGTGCCAGCAGTTCAACACGGACAGGCCTGAACACTGAAGCTTTCTTT.

V usage is TRBV5-1 and J usage is TRBJ1-4; D not certain. V lost 0 bases and J lost 3, with 9 bases in between. Germline assignment: CDR1 SGHRS and CDR2 YFSETQ. CDR3 length: 15 residues. This CDR3 reads CASSLEGLPNEKLFF. The CDR3 bases are TGCGCCAGCAGCTTGGAAGGACTTCCTAATGAAAAACTGTTTTTT.

CDR3 protein: CASSVGRGGTDTQYF. The CDR3 DNA reads TGTGCCAGCAGTGTCGGACGCGGGGGCACAGATACGCAGTATTTT. V usage is TRBV2 and J usage is TRBJ2-3; the D gene is possibly TRBD2 (6 bases). This CDR3 is built from 15 residues. Trimming left V 4 bases short and J 1 base short, with 12 bases between. Germline lookup yields CDR1 SNHLY and CDR2 FYNNEI.

The rearrangement uses TRBV6-9 and TRBJ2-1; tentative D call: TRBD2 (5 bases). Trimming removed 10 bases from V and 10 bases from J, with 14 bases in between. Germline V lookup: CDR1 MNHGY, CDR2 SVAAGI. This CDR3 spans 11 amino acids. In DNA form, the CDR3 reads TGTGCCAACTCCCTAGAGGGAGAGCAGTTCTTC. It is translated as CANSLEGEQFF.

This clone was recorded many times. In nucleotides, the CDR3 is TGTGCCAGCAGAGGACAGTCTCTGACAGATACGCAGTATTTT. Its translation: CASRGQSLTDTQYF. The rearrangement uses TRBV25-1 and TRBJ2-3, with D possibly TRBD1 on 6 matching bases. CDR1 and CDR2 from the germline V gene are MGHDK and SYGVNS. Trimming stripped 6 bases from V and 3 bases from J, with 13 bases between. This CDR3 has 14 amino acids.

The gene calls are TRBV7-9 and TRBJ1-4, with 8 bases lining up with TRBD1. The CDR3 has 14 residues. Trimming at V came to 1 base and at J to 7 bases, leaving 2 bases not matched to a gene. CDR1 SEHNR and CDR2 FQNEAQ come from the germline V gene (reference sequence). CDR3 DNA: TGTGCCAGCAGCTTAGGGACAGGGAGTGAAAAACTGTTTTTT. Residues: CASSLGTGSEKLFF.

V usage is TRBV6-1 and J usage is TRBJ1-2; D gene uncertain. V gave up 6 bases and J gave up 4 bases, with 18 bases separating them. There are 15 residues in the CDR3. The germline gives CDR1 MNHNS, CDR2 SASEGT. The CDR3 is CASRDQRRIPYGYTF. The CDR3 nucleotides read TGTGCCAGCAGAGACCAAAGGCGGATCCCCTATGGCTACACCTTC.

In its sample, this clone was seen once. The chain is built from TRBV2 and TRBJ2-2, with 9 positions matching TRBD1. V lost 9 bases to trimming and J lost 4 bases; unmatched junction nucleotides: 6. The germline V gene encodes CDR1 SNHLY and CDR2 FYNNEI. This CDR3 contains 14 residues. The CDR3 sequence is CASGTGRVTGELFF. CDR3 DNA sequence: TGTGCCAGTGGGACAGGGCGTGTCACCGGGGAGCTGTTTTTT.

The rearrangement joins TRBV19 to TRBJ2-7; 8 nucleotides line up with TRBD2. The CDR3 runs to 14 residues. Per the germline V gene, CDR1 is LNHDA and CDR2 is SQIVND (reference sequence). Germline trimming cut 10 bases from V and 3 bases from J; bases unmatched to any gene: 11. The CDR3 DNA reads TGTGCCACCCGGGAGGGGGGCCTTGACTACGAGCAGTACTTC. This sequence encodes CATREGGLDYEQYF.

The gene calls are TRBV6-1 and TRBJ2-5, with 7 bases lining up with TRBD1. The end of the DNA is better explained by TRBJ2-7, so the J call may be wrong. Germline-derived CDR1 and CDR2 are MNHNS and SASEGT. The CDR3 loop spans 14 amino acids. CDR3 DNA sequence: TGTGCCAGCAGTGCTACACAGGGGACCTACGAGCAGTACTTC. It translates to CASSATQGTYEQYF.